This entry lists 28 T cell receptor beta chains sequenced from one sample in a study of OX40 agonist ivuxolimab in advanced cancers. TCRdb's table, derived via immunoSEQ multiplex PCR, lists solely in-frame clones and lacks some. This sample has tens of thousands of clones, with roughly 90% found just once. The sample was CD4+ or CD8+ T cells sorted from blood, taken in a trial of the OX40 agonist ivuxolimab. The receptors shown here come from an adult with an advanced solid tumor such as melanoma, head and neck, liver or kidney cancer.

This rearrangement joins TRBV1 to TRBJ2-3; the table's D call, TRBD2, was not checked against the DNA. TRBV1 is classified as a pseudogene. The CDR3 extends over 19 amino acids. The chain's CDR3 is CTSSQDRWKAGESADTQYF. CDR3 DNA: TGCACCAGCAGCCAAGATCGATGGAAAGCGGGAGAATCGGCAGATACGCAGTATTTT.

V gene TRBV5-1 combines with J gene TRBJ2-2; no clear D. Germline values: CDR1 SGHRS, CDR2 YFSETQ. Between the trimmed V and J ends, which lost 3 bases and 3 bases, there was a span of 9 bases. CDR3 length: 14 residues. The CDR3 DNA is TGCGCCAGCAGCTCGGACCTAGACACCGGGGAGCTGTTTTTT. Encoded protein: CASSSDLDTGELFF.

Comment on this clone: A read error may produce the germline difference seen at one junction end. The chain recombines TRBV11-2 with TRBJ2-5, with D unclear. Germline V gene lookup returns CDR1 SGHAT and CDR2 FQNNGV. The CDR3 has 14 amino acids. Here the CDR3 reads CASSLDGTQETQYF. CDR3 DNA sequence: TGTGCCAGCAGCCTAGACGGCACCCAAGAGACCCAGTACTTC.

The chain links TRBV5-1 to TRBJ2-3; possible D gene TRBD2, 5 bases. The germline V and J ends were trimmed by 0 bases and 2 bases, with 10 bases remaining between them. The germline CDR1 and CDR2 sequences are SGHRS and YFSETQ. There are 15 residues in the CDR3. This CDR3 reads CASSLDSANTDTQYF. CDR3 sequence (DNA): TGCGCCAGCAGCTTGGATAGCGCAAACACAGATACGCAGTATTTT.

This rearrangement joins TRBV28 to TRBJ2-2; D possibly corresponds to TRBD1 (6 bases). Germline V CDR1 and CDR2: MDHEN, SYDVKM. There are 15 residues in the CDR3. V lost 6 bases, J lost 5 bases, and 16 bases lay in between. CDR3 in amino acids: CASRQGQLRTGELFF. CDR3 bases: TGTGCCAGCAGACAGGGCCAATTAAGGACCGGGGAGCTGTTTTTT. The full variable domain, in which reference TRBV28 and TRBJ2-2 provide the parts outside the CDR3, is DVKVTQSSRYLVKRTGEKVFLECVQDMDHENMFWYRQDPGLGLRLIYFSYDVKMKEKGDIPEGYSVSREKKERFSLILESASTNQTSMYLCASRQGQLRTGELFFGEGSRLTVL.

This clone was seen more than once but under ten times. The chain couples TRBV18 to TRBJ2-3; 8 nucleotides match TRBD2. V lost 2 bases to trimming and J lost 2 bases; unmatched junction nucleotides: 3. The CDR3 has 15 amino acids. The germline V gene has CDR1 KGHSH and CDR2 LQKENI. The CDR3 nucleotides read TGTGCCAGCTCACCAGGGACTAGTCCCACAGATACGCAGTATTTT. Protein product: CASSPGTSPTDTQYF.

This clone occurred once. This chain connects TRBV30 to TRBJ2-3; 8 positions match TRBD2. Germline assignment: CDR1 GTSNPN and CDR2 SVGIG (reference sequence). This CDR3 is 16 amino acids long. V lost 2 bases, J lost 4 bases, and 11 bases stayed unmatched. CDR3 region: CAWSRGLAGGADTQYF. The CDR3 bases are TGTGCCTGGAGTCGGGGGCTAGCGGGTGGAGCAGATACGCAGTATTTT.

The V call is TRBV5-1, the J call TRBJ2-2; tentatively, D is TRBD1 (6 bases). The CDR3 covers 15 residues. From germline, CDR1 is SGHRS and CDR2 YFSETQ. V was clipped by 3 bases and J by 4 bases, with 13 bases between them. CDR3 protein: CASSSTGTTTGELFF. CDR3 nucleotide sequence: TGCGCCAGCAGCTCGACCGGGACAACCACCGGGGAGCTGTTTTTT.

The V call is TRBV11-2, the J call TRBJ2-7; TRBD1 matches 9 bases. The germline V gene encodes CDR1 SGHAT and CDR2 FQNNGV. CDR3 length: 15 residues. The V segment lost 1 base and the J segment 6 bases; nucleotides outside the gene matches: 7. The CDR3 here is CASSLVGQGFSEQYF. In DNA, the CDR3 is TGTGCCAGCAGCTTAGTGGGACAGGGCTTTTCCGAGCAGTACTTC.

This rearrangement joins TRBV6-1 to TRBJ2-5; perhaps D is TRBD1 or TRBD2 (6 bases each). The V end lost 3 bases, the J end lost 4 bases, and 12 bases lay between the germline ends. Germline V gene data show CDR1 as MNHNS and CDR2 as SASEGT. The CDR3 runs to 14 residues. The CDR3 spells CASSDGGGLETQYF. DNA of the CDR3: TGTGCCAGCAGTGACGGTGGGGGGCTAGAGACCCAGTACTTC.

CDR3 region: CASSAAQGANYGYTF. In DNA, the CDR3 is TGTGCCAGTAGTGCCGCACAGGGGGCTAACTATGGCTACACCTTC. The chain carries TRBV19 and TRBJ1-2; 8 bases match TRBD1. The CDR3 consists of 15 residues. With V trimmed by 5 bases and J by 0 bases, 5 bases remained unmatched. Germline V gene lookup returns CDR1 LNHDA and CDR2 SQIVND (reference sequence). Together with reference TRBV19 and TRBJ1-2, the CDR3 gives the full variable domain: DGGITQSPKYLFRKEGQNVTLSCEQNLNHDAMYWYRQDPGQGLRLIYYSQIVNDFQKGDIAEGYSVSREKKESFPLTVTSAQKNPTAFYLCASSAAQGANYGYTFGSGTRLTVV.

The chain combines TRBV7-8 with TRBJ2-3, with a possible D match to TRBD2 (6 bases). Germline V lookup: CDR1 SGHVS, CDR2 FQNEAQ. This CDR3 is built from 14 residues. Trimming cost V 10 bases and J 0 bases, with 14 bases left between them. The CDR3 bases are TGTGCCATAAGTGGGCTAGCGAGCACAGATACGCAGTATTTT. As protein: CAISGLASTDTQYF.

This clone is a singleton in its sample. The chain has TRBV18 and TRBJ2-7; D may be TRBD2 (6 bases). CDR1 is KGHSH and CDR2 is LQKENI in the germline V gene. The CDR3 totals 15 residues. Trimming removed 6 bases at V and 6 bases at J, with 21 bases between. Here the CDR3 DNA reads TGTGCCAGCTCCCAATACCCCCAGAGCGGGTCCGAGCAGTACTTC. It encodes CASSQYPQSGSEQYF.

This chain connects TRBV6-1 to TRBJ2-1; 9 nucleotides align to TRBD2. The CDR3 is 16 amino acids. CDR1 is MNHNS, CDR2 SASEGT, per germline. Unmatched junction bases numbered 4, after V lost 2 bases and J lost 2 bases. The CDR3 nucleotides read TGTGCCAGCAGTGAACTTGGGACTAGCCCCTACAATGAGCAGTTCTTC. This sequence encodes CASSELGTSPYNEQFF.

This chain uses TRBV12-1 with TRBJ2-1; TRBD2, as called in the table, went unchecked against the DNA. TRBV12-1 is classified as a pseudogene. CDR3 length: 11 residues. CDR3 sequence reads: CASLGEGQQFF. DNA for the CDR3: TGTGCCAGCCTGGGGGAGGGGCAGCAGTTCTTC.

The chain recombines TRBV28 with TRBJ2-5, with D unclear. V dropped 8 bases and J dropped 0 bases, with 10 bases sitting between them. CDR1 and CDR2 from the germline V gene are MDHEN and SYDVKM. The CDR3 has 13 residues. The CDR3 is CASETQYQETQYF. CDR3 coding DNA: TGTGCCAGCGAGACACAGTACCAAGAGACCCAGTACTTC.

This chain connects TRBV28 to TRBJ1-5; 8 nucleotides agree with TRBD1. V gave up 2 bases and J gave up 2 bases; unmatched junction bases: 8. This CDR3 comprises 17 residues. Germline-derived CDR1 and CDR2 are MDHEN and SYDVKM. CDR3 sequence: CASSLIQGAGGNQPQHF. CDR3 DNA sequence: TGTGCCAGCAGTTTAATCCAGGGGGCCGGTGGCAATCAGCCCCAGCATTTT.

The chain combines TRBV6-5 with TRBJ1-2; D unresolved. This CDR3 spans 15 amino acids. Trimming cost V 2 bases and J 0 bases, with 10 bases left between them. CDR1 and CDR2 from the germline V gene are MNHEY and SVGAGI. CDR3 protein: CASSYPDGPNYGYTF. The CDR3 DNA follows: TGTGCCAGCAGTTACCCTGACGGACCTAACTATGGCTACACCTTC.

The chain has TRBV29-1 and TRBJ2-5, with D uncertain. V dropped 2 bases and J dropped 4 bases, with 11 bases sitting between them. Looked up from germline, CDR1 is SQVTM and CDR2 is ANQGSEA. This CDR3 spans 13 amino acids. DNA for the CDR3: TGCAGCGTTGAAATAAGCAGAGGAGAGACCCAGTACTTC. Encoded protein: CSVEISRGETQYF.

In its sample, this clone was seen a few times. The chain uses TRBV6-1 and TRBJ1-1; 11 bases fit TRBD1. V dropped 5 bases and J dropped 4; count of bases not matched to a gene: 6. CDR1 and CDR2 from the germline V gene are MNHNS and SASEGT. This CDR3 is built from 15 residues. The CDR3 sequence: CASSSAGQGGTEAFF. CDR3 coding DNA: TGTGCCAGCAGTAGTGCGGGACAGGGGGGCACTGAAGCTTTCTTT.

This chain joins TRBV19 and TRBJ2-3, with 7 bases identical to TRBD1. V was clipped by 6 bases and J by 1 base; unmatched bases: 7. Germline loops: CDR1 LNHDA, CDR2 SQIVND (reference sequence). This CDR3 is 15 amino acids long. For the CDR3, the DNA is TGTGCCAGTAGCCCCCGGACAGGTGGCACAGATACGCAGTATTTT. Amino acids: CASSPRTGGTDTQYF.

The J gene is TRBJ2-1, the V gene TRBV7-8; 13 nucleotides match TRBD2. V gave up 5 bases and J gave up 4 bases; unmatched junction bases: 5. Looked up from germline, CDR1 is SGHVS and CDR2 is FQNEAQ. This CDR3 comprises 16 residues. This chain's CDR3 is CASSPRLAGGYNEQFF. In DNA form, the CDR3 reads TGTGCCAGCAGCCCGAGACTAGCGGGGGGATACAATGAGCAGTTCTTC.

The rearrangement joins TRBV5-1 to TRBJ2-1; TRBD1 aligns across 9 bases. Germline values: CDR1 SGHRS, CDR2 YFSETQ. Trimming took 4 bases from V and 6 from J; bases not matched to a gene: 2. The CDR3 has 13 residues. The CDR3 sequence: CASSATGGNEQFF. The DNA of the CDR3 is TGCGCCAGCAGCGCGACAGGGGGCAATGAGCAGTTCTTC.

The chain couples TRBV2 to TRBJ2-7; 11 nucleotides match TRBD2. The CDR3 is 14 residues long. From germline, CDR1 is SNHLY and CDR2 FYNNEI. V lost 10 bases to trimming and J lost 2 bases; unmatched junction nucleotides: 7. CDR3 region: CATRLAGTPYEQYF. DNA for the CDR3: TGTGCCACCAGACTAGCGGGGACCCCCTACGAGCAGTACTTC.

V and J are TRBV28 and TRBJ2-4; 9 positions agree with TRBD1. CDR3 size: 16 residues. V lost 6 bases to trimming and J lost 5 bases; unmatched junction nucleotides: 11. Germline V CDR1 and CDR2: MDHEN, SYDVKM. DNA for the CDR3: TGTGCCAGCAGGGGGGCCAACCGGGACAGGGAAAACATTCAGTACTTC. Its translation: CASRGANRDRENIQYF.

The chain couples TRBV28 to TRBJ2-7, with TRBD1 identical over 9 bases. The CDR3 is 14 amino acids. Trimming took 6 bases from V and 4 from J; bases not matched to a gene: 7. CDR1 is MDHEN, CDR2 SYDVKM, per germline. The CDR3 DNA sequence: TGTGCCAGCAGAAATCCGGGACAGGGTTACGAGCAGTACTTC. Translated, it gives CASRNPGQGYEQYF.

The chain links TRBV7-9 to TRBJ2-7; 9 positions match TRBD1. V was clipped by 8 bases and J by 7 bases; unmatched bases: 21. CDR1 is SEHNR and CDR2 is FQNEAQ in the germline V gene (reference sequence). The CDR3 runs 17 residues. The CDR3 spells CASQRGTIGTGSEEQYF. The CDR3 DNA is TGTGCCAGCCAACGGGGGACAATCGGGACAGGGTCGGAGGAGCAGTACTTC.

The rearrangement joins TRBV10-3 to TRBJ1-1; a possible D gene is TRBD1 (5 bases). The V gene's germline CDR1 is ENHRY and CDR2 SYGVKD. The CDR3 is made up of 14 amino acids. Trimming left V 9 bases short and J 2 bases short, with 16 bases between. The CDR3 is CAMRDADFNTEAFF. The CDR3, as DNA: TGTGCCATGAGGGACGCGGATTTTAACACTGAAGCTTTCTTT.